The clone carrying this TCR beta chain was counted only a few times. Its antigen remains unknown. The sample originates from a study of cytomegalovirus exposure and HLA in healthy donors. Study overall: From donors who were HLA-typed, an early data release held around 80 million unique TCRs.

The length of the CDR3 is 11 residues. V dropped 0 bases and J dropped 5 bases, with 4 bases sitting between them. Germline assignment: CDR1 DFQATT and CDR2 SNEGSKA (reference sequence). This PCR relied on a set of 60 Vbeta primers and 13 Jbeta primers. Profiled with immunoSEQ multiplex PCR; TCRdb holds only in-frame clones, not every one. The sample comprises under 200,000 clones, 80% to 90% of which are singletons, and less than 0.4% rests with the top ten. Study-wide findings and caveats: Some highly shared sequence variants likely arose as a pipeline artifact. Information on immune exposure was restricted to one variable (CMV serostatus). The study reported that TCR beta sequences accurately predicted HLA-A and HLA-B alleles in most subjects.

The receptor comes from a woman aged 25 to 39 in good health and CMV-seronegative. Material for sequencing was PBMCs. V and J are TRBV20-1 and TRBJ2-5; no definite D call. In nucleotides, the CDR3 is TGCAGTGCTAGAGATCGGGAGACCCAGTACTTC. It is translated as CSARDRETQYF.